This TCR beta chain was recovered during a study of cytomegalovirus exposure and HLA in healthy donors. The study, taken as a whole, reports: Specificity for CMV antigens was confirmed in vitro for three of the CMV-associated chains. Most CMV-associated TCR beta chains appeared HLA-restricted in a later analysis.

It was with 60 Vbeta and 13 Jbeta primers that the PCR ran. TCRdb's copy holds only in-frame clones and misses some; the assay was immunoSEQ multiplex PCR. The table lists some 120,000 clones, roughly 73% of them singletons. This CDR3 comprises 14 residues. The junction had 8 bases not matched to a gene; V was cut back by 5 bases and J by 4 bases. CDR1 is SGHRS, CDR2 YFSETQ, per germline. This clone was seen a few times. The antigen is not known. This TCR was recovered from a woman aged 25-40 years in good health and CMV-seronegative. The chain uses TRBV5-1 and TRBJ1-1, with TRBD1 matching over 7 bases. The sequencing input was PBMCs. This chain's CDR3 is CASRATGLGTEAFF. The CDR3 DNA is TGCGCCAGCAGGGCGACAGGGTTGGGCACTGAAGCTTTCTTT.